Listed below are T cell receptor beta chains from one sample, sequenced in a study of shared clonotypes between healthy human individuals. The repertoire was sequenced with immunoSEQ multiplex PCR; TCRdb's copy has only in-frame clones and lacks some. The table lists 2 million to 3 million clones, roughly nine tenths of them singletons. The sample taken for sequencing was naive CD4+ T cells sorted from blood. The receptors stem from a man between 18 and 35 years old in good health. The CDR3 runs from the conserved cysteine through the conserved F or W. D genes are given only for firm matches. Some rows mark clone size as missing; the rest say once, few, many or name a class of expanded clone.

TRBJ1-2,.,.,TRBV18,TGTGCCAGCTCGCGGACAGTTTCTAACTATGGCTACACCTTC,CASSRTVSNYGYTF
TRBJ1-3,TRBD1,.,TRBV7-2,TGTGCCAGCAGCTTTCAACAGGGGGCTAGAAACACCATATATTTT,CASSFQQGARNTIYF
TRBJ2-3,.,.,TRBV5-1,TGCGCCAGCAGCACCCCGACAGCTAGCACAGATACGCAGTATTTT,CASSTPTASTDTQYF
TRBJ1-3,TRBD1,.,TRBV6-1,TGTGCCAGCAGTGGCGGGACAGCTGGAAACACCATATATTTT,CASSGGTAGNTIYF
TRBJ1-6,.,.,TRBV6-5,TGTGCCAGCAAGCCCCCGGGCTTCTCCAATTCACCCCTCCACTTT,CASKPPGFSNSPLHF
TRBJ1-5,.,once,TRBV4-2,TGTGCCAGCAGCCAAGATTGGGAGGGGGTAAATAATCAGCCCCAGCATTTT,CASSQDWEGVNNQPQHF
TRBJ1-1,TRBD1,.,TRBV11-2,TGTGCCAGCAGCTTAGTCGGACAGGTAAACACTGAAGCTTTCTTT,CASSLVGQVNTEAFF
TRBJ2-3,TRBD2,.,TRBV5-1,TGCGCCAGCAGCTTGGAACTAGCGGGCAACACAGATACGCAGTATTTT,CASSLELAGNTDTQYF
TRBJ2-7,.,.,TRBV10-3,TGTGCCATCAGTGAGTCGTCTAGCGCGCACTACGAGCAGTACTTC,CAISESSSAHYEQYF
TRBJ2-7,TRBD2,.,TRBV7-8,TGTGCCAGCAGCTTAGAACTAGCGGGAGGTGGGGAGCAGTACTTC,CASSLELAGGGEQYF
TRBJ1-1,.,.,TRBV19,TGTGCCAGTAGTATGGCGGGGGCGGGCACTGAAGCTTTCTTT,CASSMAGAGTEAFF
TRBJ1-1,.,.,TRBV18,TGTGCCAGCTCCCGCTCGAGCTCCATGAACACTGAAGCTTTCTTT,CASSRSSSMNTEAFF
TRBJ2-7,.,.,TRBV11-2,TGTGCCAGCAGCCGAGCGGAGGGGTCCTACGAGCAGTACTTC,CASSRAEGSYEQYF
TRBJ1-5,.,.,TRBV6-1,TGTGCCAGCAGTGGGGGGACAATCGGTCAGCCCCAGCATTTT,CASSGGTIGQPQHF
TRBJ1-2,TRBD1,.,TRBV5-5,TGTGCCAGCAGCTTGGCGCAGGGACAGGGGGGTGGCTACACCTTC,CASSLAQGQGGGYTF
TRBJ1-5,.,.,TRBV28,TGTGCCAGCGGACGGTTCAATCAGCCCCAGCATTTT,CASGRFNQPQHF
TRBJ2-7,.,.,TRBV18,TGTGCCAGCTCCAGGGGGGCAAGGTTCTACGAGCAGTACTTC,CASSRGARFYEQYF
TRBJ1-1,.,.,TRBV29-1,TGCAGCGTTTACCGGACAATGAACACTGAAGCTTTCTTT,CSVYRTMNTEAFF
TRBJ2-7,.,.,TRBV10-3,TGTGCCACCTCACCCGCGGGTCCGAAGGCCAACGAGCAGTACTTC,CATSPAGPKANEQYF
TRBJ2-7,.,.,TRBV21-1,TGTGCCAGCAGCAGGTCCTTCGGCAGCTCCTACGAGCAGTACTTC,CASSRSFGSSYEQYF
TRBJ1-1,.,.,TRBV30,TGTGCCTGGAGTGATCGGGGGACTGAAGCTTTCTTT,CAWSDRGTEAFF
TRBJ1-1,.,.,TRBV5-1,TGCGCCAGCAGATTGGTTGGGACACTTGAAGCTTTCTTT,CASRLVGTLEAFF
TRBJ1-1,TRBD1,once,TRBV10-3,TGTGCCGTCACGGTTGACAGGGGGAACACTGAAGCTTTCTTT,CAVTVDRGNTEAFF
TRBJ1-3,TRBD1,.,TRBV6-1,TGTGCCAGCAGTGAAAGGACAGGGGTCCGTCTAAGCACCATATATTTT,CASSERTGVRLSTIYF
TRBJ1-6,.,.,TRBV28,TGTGCCAGCAGTTTAAGTGGGGGTTCCTCAACTCGTAATTCACCCCTCCACTTT,CASSLSGGSSTRNSPLHF
TRBJ1-6,.,.,TRBV5-1,TGCGCCAGCGGCAGGGACCTCGGTTCACCCCTCCACTTT,CASGRDLGSPLHF
TRBJ1-1,.,.,TRBV7-2,TGTGCCAGCAGCCCAAGCCACACCCCTACTGAAGCTTTCTTT,CASSPSHTPTEAFF
TRBJ2-3,.,.,TRBV19,TGTGCCAGTAAAGACGTGAGTGGCAGCACAGATACGCAGTATTTT,CASKDVSGSTDTQYF
TRBJ2-7,TRBD1,.,TRBV6-1,TGTGCCAGCAGTGCCCTGGACAGGGGGCCTTACGAGCAGTACTTC,CASSALDRGPYEQYF
TRBJ2-7,TRBD1,.,TRBV30,TGTGCCTGGAGTTTAGGGACAGGGAAATTCGAGCAGTACTTC,CAWSLGTGKFEQYF
TRBJ2-3,TRBD1,few,TRBV11-2,TGTGCCAGCAGCTCTCTCCTGACAGGGTTGAGAATGGATACGCAGTATTTT,CASSSLLTGLRMDTQYF